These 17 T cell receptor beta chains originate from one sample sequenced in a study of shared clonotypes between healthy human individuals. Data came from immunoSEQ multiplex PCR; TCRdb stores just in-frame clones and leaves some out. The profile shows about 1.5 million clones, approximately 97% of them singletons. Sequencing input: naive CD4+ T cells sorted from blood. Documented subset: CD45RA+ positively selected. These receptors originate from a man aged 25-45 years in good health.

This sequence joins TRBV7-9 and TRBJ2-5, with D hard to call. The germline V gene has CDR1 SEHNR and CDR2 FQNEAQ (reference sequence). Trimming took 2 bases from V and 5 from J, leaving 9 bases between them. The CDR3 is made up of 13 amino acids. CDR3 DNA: TGTGCCAGCAGCTTATCGAGTATGGAGACCCAGTACTTC. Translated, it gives CASSLSSMETQYF.

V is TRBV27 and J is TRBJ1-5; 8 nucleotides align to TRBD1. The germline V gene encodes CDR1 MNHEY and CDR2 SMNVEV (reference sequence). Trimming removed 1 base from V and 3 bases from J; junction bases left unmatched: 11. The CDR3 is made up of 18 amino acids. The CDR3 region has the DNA TGTGCCAGCAGTTTATTTTCGGTCGGACAGGGTTACAATCAGCCCCAGCATTTT. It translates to CASSLFSVGQGYNQPQHF.

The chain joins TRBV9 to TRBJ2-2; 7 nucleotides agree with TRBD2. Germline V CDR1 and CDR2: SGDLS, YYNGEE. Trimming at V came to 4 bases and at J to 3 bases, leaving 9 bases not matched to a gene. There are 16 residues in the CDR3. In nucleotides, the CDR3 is TGTGCCAGCAGCTCCTCTAGCGGAGCTTACACCGGGGAGCTGTTTTTT. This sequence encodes CASSSSSGAYTGELFF.

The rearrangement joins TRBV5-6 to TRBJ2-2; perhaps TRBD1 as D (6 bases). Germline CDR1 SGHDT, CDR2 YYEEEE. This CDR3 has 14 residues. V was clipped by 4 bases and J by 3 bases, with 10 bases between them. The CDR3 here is CASSLGQYTGELFF. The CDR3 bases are TGTGCCAGCAGCCTTGGACAGTACACCGGGGAGCTGTTTTTT. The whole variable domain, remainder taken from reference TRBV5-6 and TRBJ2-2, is DAGVTQSPTHLIKTRGQQVTLRCSPKSGHDTVSWYQQALGQGPQFIFQYYEEEERQRGNFPDRFSGHQFPNYSSELNVNALLLGDSALYLCASSLGQYTGELFFGEGSRLTVL.

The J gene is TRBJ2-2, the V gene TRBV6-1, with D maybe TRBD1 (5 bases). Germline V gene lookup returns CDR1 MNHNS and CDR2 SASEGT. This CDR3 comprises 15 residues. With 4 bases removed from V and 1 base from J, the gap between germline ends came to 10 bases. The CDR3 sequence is CASSVTGLNTGELFF. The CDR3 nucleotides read TGTGCCAGCAGTGTAACAGGTTTGAACACCGGGGAGCTGTTTTTT.

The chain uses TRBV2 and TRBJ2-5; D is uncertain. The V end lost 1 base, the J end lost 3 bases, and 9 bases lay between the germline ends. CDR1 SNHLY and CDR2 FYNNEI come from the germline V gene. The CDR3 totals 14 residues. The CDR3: CASSEGRYKETQYF. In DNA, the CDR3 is TGTGCCAGCAGTGAAGGTCGCTACAAAGAGACCCAGTACTTC.

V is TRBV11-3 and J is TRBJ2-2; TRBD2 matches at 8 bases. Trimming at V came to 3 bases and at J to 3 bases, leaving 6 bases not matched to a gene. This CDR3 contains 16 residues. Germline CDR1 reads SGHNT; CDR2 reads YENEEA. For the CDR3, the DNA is TGTGCCAGCAGCTTTTCGGGACTAGTAGACACCGGGGAGCTGTTTTTT. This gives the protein CASSFSGLVDTGELFF.

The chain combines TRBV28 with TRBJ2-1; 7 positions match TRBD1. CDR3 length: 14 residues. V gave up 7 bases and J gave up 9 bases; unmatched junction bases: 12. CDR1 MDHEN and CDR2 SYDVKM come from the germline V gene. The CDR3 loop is CASTDRDKQSEQFF. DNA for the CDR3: TGTGCCAGCACCGACAGGGATAAGCAGAGTGAGCAGTTCTTC. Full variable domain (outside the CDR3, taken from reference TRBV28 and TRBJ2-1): DVKVTQSSRYLVKRTGEKVFLECVQDMDHENMFWYRQDPGLGLRLIYFSYDVKMKEKGDIPEGYSVSREKKERFSLILESASTNQTSMYLCASTDRDKQSEQFFGPGTRLTVL.

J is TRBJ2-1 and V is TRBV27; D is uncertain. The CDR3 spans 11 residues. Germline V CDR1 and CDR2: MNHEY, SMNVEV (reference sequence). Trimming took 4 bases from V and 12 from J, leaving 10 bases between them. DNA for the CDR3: TGTGCCAGCAGTTCCCAGTTGGGGCAGTTCTTC. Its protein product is CASSSQLGQFF.

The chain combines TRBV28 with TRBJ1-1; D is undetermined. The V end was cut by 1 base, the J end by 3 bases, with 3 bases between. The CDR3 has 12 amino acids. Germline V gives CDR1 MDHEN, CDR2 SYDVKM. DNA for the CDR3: TGTGCCAGCAGTTTATTTCACACTGAAGCTTTCTTT. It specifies CASSLFHTEAFF.

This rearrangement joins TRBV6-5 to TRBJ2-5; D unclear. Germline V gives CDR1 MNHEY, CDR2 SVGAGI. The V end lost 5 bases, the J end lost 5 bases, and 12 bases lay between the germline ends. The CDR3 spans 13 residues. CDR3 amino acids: CASSLPGSETQYF. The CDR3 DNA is TGTGCCAGCAGTCTCCCCGGAAGTGAGACCCAGTACTTC.

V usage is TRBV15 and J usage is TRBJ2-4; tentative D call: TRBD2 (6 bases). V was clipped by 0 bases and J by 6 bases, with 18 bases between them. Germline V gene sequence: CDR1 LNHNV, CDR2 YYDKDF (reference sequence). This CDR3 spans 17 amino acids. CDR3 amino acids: CATSRDMAGPGPNIQYF. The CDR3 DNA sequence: TGTGCCACCAGCAGAGATATGGCGGGACCGGGCCCAAACATTCAGTACTTC.

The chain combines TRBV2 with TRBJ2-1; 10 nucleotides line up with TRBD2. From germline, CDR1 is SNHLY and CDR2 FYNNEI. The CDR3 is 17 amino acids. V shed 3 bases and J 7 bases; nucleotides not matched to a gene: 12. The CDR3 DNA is TGTGCCAGCAGTGACGCTGCCCTAGCGGGAGTAGGGAATGAGCAGTTCTTC. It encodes CASSDAALAGVGNEQFF. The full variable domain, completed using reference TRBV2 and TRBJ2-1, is EPEVTQTPSHQVTQMGQEVILRCVPISNHLYFYWYRQILGQKVEFLVSFYNNEISEKSEIFDDQFSVERPDGSNFTLKIRSTKLEDSAMYFCASSDAALAGVGNEQFFGPGTRLTVL.

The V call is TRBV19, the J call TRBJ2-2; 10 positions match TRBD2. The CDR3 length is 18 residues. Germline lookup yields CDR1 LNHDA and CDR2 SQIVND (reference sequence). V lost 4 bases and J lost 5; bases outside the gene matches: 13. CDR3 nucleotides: TGTGCCAGTAGTACCATTTCAGGCCTAGCGGGAGTAACCGGGGAGCTGTTTTTT. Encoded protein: CASSTISGLAGVTGELFF.

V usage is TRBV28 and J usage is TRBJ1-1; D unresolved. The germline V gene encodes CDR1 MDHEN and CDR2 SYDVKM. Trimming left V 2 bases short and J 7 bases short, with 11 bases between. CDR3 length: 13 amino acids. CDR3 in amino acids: CASSLMRAGEAFF. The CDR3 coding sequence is TGTGCCAGCAGTTTAATGAGGGCAGGTGAAGCTTTCTTT.

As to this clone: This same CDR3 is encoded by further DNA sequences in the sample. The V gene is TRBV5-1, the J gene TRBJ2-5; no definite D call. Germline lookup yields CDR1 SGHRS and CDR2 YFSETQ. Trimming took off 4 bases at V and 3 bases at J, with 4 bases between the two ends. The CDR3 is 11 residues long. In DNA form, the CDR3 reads TGCGCCAGCAGCCCTGAAGAGACCCAGTACTTC. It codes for CASSPEETQYF.

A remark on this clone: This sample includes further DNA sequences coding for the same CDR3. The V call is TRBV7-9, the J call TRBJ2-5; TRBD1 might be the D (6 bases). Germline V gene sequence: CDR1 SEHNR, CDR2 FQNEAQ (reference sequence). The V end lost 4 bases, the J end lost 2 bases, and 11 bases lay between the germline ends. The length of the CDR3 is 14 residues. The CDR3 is CASSWGQGQETQYF. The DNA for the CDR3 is TGTGCCAGCAGCTGGGGCCAGGGGCAAGAGACCCAGTACTTC.